The 19 T cell receptor beta chains listed next were all sequenced from one sample in a study of lung T cells in sarcoidosis with Löfgren's syndrome. TCRdb reanalysed the reads using MiXCR and keeps one entry per CDR3 protein. The repertoire holds 1,500 to 2,000 distinct CDR3 sequences, around 30% seen once, with 9.7% in the top ten. Sequenced sample: CD4+ T cells from bronchoalveolar lavage. All receptors derive from a human donor with sarcoidosis (Löfgren's syndrome or another form), or a control subject (not recorded which).

This clonotype rates as medium-sized (0.01 to 0.1%). This chain uses TRBV20-1 with TRBJ1-1, with 9 bases lining up with TRBD1. Trimming took 5 bases from V and 1 from J; bases not matched to a gene: 5. The CDR3 runs 14 residues. The germline V gene encodes CDR1 DFQATT and CDR2 SNEGSKA (reference sequence). The chain's CDR3 is CSAGGDRANTEAFF. The CDR3 DNA is TGCAGTGCTGGTGGGGACAGGGCGAACACTGAAGCTTTCTTT.

By share of the sample, this clonotype is large. The V gene is TRBV7-2, the J gene TRBJ2-3; D ambiguous. CDR3 length equals 12 residues. CDR1 and CDR2 from the germline V gene are SGHTA and FQGNSA. Trimming removed 2 bases at V and 0 bases at J, with 0 bases between. The CDR3 DNA sequence: TGTGCCAGCAGCTTAAGCACAGATACGCAGTATTTT. Amino acids: CASSLSTDTQYF.

By share, this clonotype counts as large. CDR3 in amino acids: CSARVLRMNTEAFF. CDR3 nucleotides: TGCAGTGCTAGAGTGTTGAGAATGAACACTGAAGCTTTCTTT. V usage is TRBV20-1 and J usage is TRBJ1-1; no definite D call. Between the trimmed V and J ends, which lost 1 base and 0 bases, there was a span of 9 bases. The germline gives CDR1 DFQATT, CDR2 SNEGSKA (reference sequence). The CDR3 is 14 residues long.

Comments on this clonotype: The junction shows a germline mismatch at one end, possibly a read error. The chain joins TRBV7-2 to TRBJ2-1, with TRBD2 matching 8 bases. The CDR3 is 16 amino acids. Germline CDR1 reads SGHTA; CDR2 reads FQGNSA. Written as DNA, the CDR3 is TGTGCCAGCAGCTCACCCGGGACTAGACAGCCCCATGAGCGGTTCTTC. Protein: CASSSPGTRQPHERFF.

By share, this clonotype ranks as large. The J gene is TRBJ1-5, the V gene TRBV15, with D possibly being TRBD1 (5 bases). Germline V lookup: CDR1 LNHNV, CDR2 YYDKDF (reference sequence). The CDR3 totals 16 residues. The V gene lost 0 bases and the J gene lost 0 bases, with 9 bases spanning the gap. The CDR3 sequence: CATSREPTVSNQPQHF. For the CDR3, the DNA is TGTGCCACCAGCAGAGAACCGACAGTTAGCAATCAGCCCCAGCATTTT.

This clonotype is medium-sized (0.01 to 0.1%) in the sample. The chain uses TRBV5-4 and TRBJ1-3; 7 nucleotides line up with TRBD1. This CDR3 contains 12 residues. Per germline, CDR1 SGHNT and CDR2 YYREEE (reference sequence). V trimming: 0 bases; J trimming: 14 bases; junction bases outside the gene matches: 5. CDR3 coding DNA: TGTGCCAGCAGCTTGGACCGACAGGGCCTATATTTT. Amino acid sequence: CASSLDRQGLYF.

Remarks on this clonotype: This is likely a read error, given that the CDR3 carries no conserved phenylalanine or tryptophan at its end. No DNA is shown, since the ends of the CDR3 on it are uncertain; the CDR3 is the one TCRdb lists. The chain joins TRBV18 to TRBJ2-5; the table's TRBD1 call for D was not verified on the DNA. The V gene's germline CDR1 is KGHSH and CDR2 LQKENI. The CDR3 is 13 residues long, ends included. CDR3 loop: CASSSDRGRTRYL.

In its sample, this clonotype ranks as large (0.1 to 1%). The chain recombines TRBV4-2 with TRBJ2-1; 10 bases align to TRBD1. The CDR3 is 15 residues long. CDR1 and CDR2 (germline): LGHNA, YNFKEQ. Trimming removed 0 bases from V and 9 bases from J; junction bases left unmatched: 5. CDR3 sequence reads: CASSQDLTGGSEQFF. CDR3 bases: TGTGCCAGCAGCCAAGACTTGACAGGGGGCAGTGAGCAGTTCTTC.

In the case of this clonotype: Possible read error: a much larger clone is one base away. The chain recombines TRBV10-3 with TRBJ2-7, with TRBD2 identical over 9 bases. Germline CDR1 and CDR2: ENHRY and SYGVKD. The CDR3 runs to 13 residues. The J segment lost 7 bases and the V segment lost 9 bases, leaving 10 bases of the junction unmatched. CDR3 protein: CAITGGRAKEQYF. The CDR3 bases are TGTGCCATAACTGGCGGGAGGGCCAAAGAGCAGTACTTC.

The chain couples TRBV29-1 to TRBJ2-7; TRBD1 aligns across 8 bases. Germline V lookup: CDR1 SQVTM, CDR2 ANQGSEA. V dropped 6 bases and J dropped 2; count of bases not matched to a gene: 9. The CDR3 covers 14 residues. CDR3 bases: TGCAGCGTCGCCGCGGGACAGGACGCCTACGAGCAGTACTTC. Its translation: CSVAAGQDAYEQYF.

In its sample, this clonotype is medium-sized. The genes are TRBV2 and TRBJ2-5; 8 bases map to TRBD1. V lost 9 bases to trimming and J lost 4 bases; unmatched junction nucleotides: 4. The CDR3 has 12 residues. Germline CDR1 is SNHLY and CDR2 is FYNNEI. The chain's CDR3 is CARLTGGETQYF. CDR3 DNA: TGTGCCAGACTAACAGGGGGAGAGACCCAGTACTTC.

By sample share, this clonotype is medium-sized (0.01 to 0.1%). V usage is TRBV4-3 and J usage is TRBJ1-2; D remains unclear. The germline V gene encodes CDR1 LGHNA and CDR2 YSLEER. The CDR3 covers 15 residues. V gave up 4 bases and J gave up 0 bases, with 12 bases separating them. CDR3 protein: CASSPVENTNYGYTF. The CDR3 DNA sequence: TGCGCCAGCAGCCCAGTGGAGAATACTAACTATGGCTACACCTTC.

This clonotype ranks as medium-sized. The genes are TRBV25-1 and TRBJ2-7, with TRBD1 identical over 7 bases. The germline gives CDR1 MGHDK, CDR2 SYGVNS. V lost 1 base to trimming and J lost 2 bases; unmatched junction nucleotides: 8. This CDR3 spans 16 amino acids. The CDR3 spells CASSESLDRRAYEQYF. CDR3 in DNA: TGTGCCAGCAGTGAATCTCTGGACAGGAGAGCCTACGAGCAGTACTTC.

This chain links TRBV5-4 with TRBJ1-5; D is ambiguous. CDR3 length equals 14 residues. The germline V and J ends were trimmed by 10 bases and 0 bases, with 14 bases remaining between them. The germline V gene has CDR1 SGHNT and CDR2 YYREEE (reference sequence). This chain's CDR3 is CAASQDHSNQPQHF. In DNA form, the CDR3 reads TGTGCCGCCAGCCAGGACCATAGCAATCAGCCCCAGCATTTT. Complete variable domain (other parts from reference TRBV5-4 and TRBJ1-5): ETGVTQSPTHLIKTRGQQVTLRCSSQSGHNTVSWYQQALGQGPQFIFQYYREEENGRGNFPPRFSGLQFPNYSSELNVNALELDDSALYLCAASQDHSNQPQHFGDGTRLSIL.

This clonotype is classed as medium-sized. This sequence joins TRBV18 and TRBJ2-5; 7 positions agree with TRBD1. This CDR3 is 14 amino acids long. Germline CDR1 reads KGHSH; CDR2 reads LQKENI. V lost 8 bases to trimming and J lost 5 bases; unmatched junction nucleotides: 11. The CDR3, as DNA: TGTGCCAGCGCGACAGGGTCGAGACAGGAGACCCAGTACTTC. Translated: CASATGSRQETQYF.

This clonotype was detected once. This may be a read error: a much more frequent sequence differs by one nucleotide. This sequence joins TRBV2 and TRBJ2-7, with a possible D match to TRBD1 (8 bases). This CDR3 spans 13 amino acids. Germline V gene sequence: CDR1 SNHLY, CDR2 FYNNEI. The CDR3 coding sequence is TGTGCCAGCAGGGGCACAGGGGGGGGCGAGCAGCACTTC. Translating gives CASRGTGGGEQHF. The whole variable domain, remainder taken from reference TRBV2 and TRBJ2-7, is EPEVTQTPSHQVTQMGQEVILRCVPISNHLYFYWYRQILGQKVEFLVSFYNNEISEKSEIFDDQFSVERPDGSNFTLKIRSTKLEDSAMYFCASRGTGGGEQHFGPGTRLTVT.

This clonotype was seen only a few times. The V gene is TRBV5-1, the J gene TRBJ2-3; D is possibly TRBD1 (6 bases). The CDR3 consists of 15 residues. Trimming left V 0 bases short and J 5 bases short, with 13 bases between. From germline, CDR1 is SGHRS and CDR2 YFSETQ. The CDR3 is CASSLEGRGVDTQYF. In DNA, the CDR3 is TGCGCCAGCAGCTTGGAGGGCAGGGGAGTAGATACGCAGTATTTT.

This clonotype is termed medium-sized (0.01 to 0.1%). The chain employs TRBV28 and TRBJ1-3; D uncertain. The CDR3 extends over 16 amino acids. Between the trimmed V and J ends, which lost 5 bases and 0 bases, there was a span of 14 bases. Germline V CDR1 and CDR2: MDHEN, SYDVKM. CDR3 coding DNA: TGTGCCAGCAGTGTACGAGCGTCCAGCTCTGGAAACACCATATATTTT. Translation gives CASSVRASSSGNTIYF.

By share, this clonotype ranks as medium-sized. As DNA, the CDR3 is TGTGCCAGCAGAGAACTAGCGGGGGTGGATACGCAGTATTTT. Its protein product is CASRELAGVDTQYF. The J gene is TRBJ2-3, the V gene TRBV6-1; 11 bases line up with TRBD2. The CDR3 loop spans 14 amino acids. Per germline, CDR1 MNHNS and CDR2 SASEGT. V shed 6 bases, J shed 6 bases, and the junction held 5 bases outside the gene matches.